This T cell receptor beta chain was retrieved from a study of blood T cell repertoires in COVID-19. Study context: Samples of COVID-19 (acute and convalescent) were obtained from the United States, Italy and Spain. T cells, B-cell-depleted T cells, or PBMCs supplied cDNA or gDNA.

Authors' data handling: Nucleated cell number was recorded as an estimate derived from reference gene primer amplification. Generated by immunoSEQ multiplex PCR, the TCRdb table keeps only in-frame clones and is missing some. V, J and clone size are those of that table, while D and trimming were read from the DNA. Of over 400,000 clones in the sample, roughly 85% were seen once. Sequenced input: peripheral blood. This receptor was taken from a human donor in a cohort sampled during active COVID-19.

The CDR3 loop is CASSSRPGQETQYF. Here the CDR3 DNA reads TGTGCCAGCAGTTCCCGTCCCGGCCAAGAGACCCAGTACTTC. The chain carries TRBV28 and TRBJ2-5; no definite D call. This CDR3 has 14 amino acids. V was pared by 4 bases and J by 1 base, with 10 bases between. From germline, CDR1 is MDHEN and CDR2 SYDVKM.